This entry is about one T cell receptor beta chain. Antigen specificity is unknown. There are 15 residues in the CDR3. Germline values: CDR1 GTSNPN, CDR2 SVGIG (reference sequence). Trimming removed 3 bases from V and 1 base from J, with 13 bases in between. This sample stems from a study of cytomegalovirus exposure and HLA in healthy donors. Study-wide results and caveats: Associated with HLA alleles at 0.05 false discovery rate in a later analysis were fewer than 20,000 TCR beta sequences. There were fewer than 200 TCR beta chains listed as cytomegalovirus-associated. Some highly shared sequence variants likely arose as a pipeline artifact.

In the PCR, 60 Vbeta and 13 Jbeta primers were used. The data were produced by immunoSEQ multiplex PCR, yet TCRdb's version contains in-frame clones alone and is incomplete. Of about 77,000 clones listed, around 84% were seen once; the top ten hold 3.5% to 4.5%. Sample: PBMCs. V is TRBV30 and J is TRBJ1-5; the D gene is possibly TRBD1 (5 bases). The source is a man between 40 and 49 years old in good health and CMV-seronegative. The CDR3 DNA is TGTGCCTGGAGGGATACGCGGGGCAGCAATCAGCCCCAGCATTTT. It codes for CAWRDTRGSNQPQHF.